This T cell receptor beta chain was profiled in a study of cytomegalovirus exposure and HLA in healthy donors (dated by TCRdb to about 2017). Turning to the overall study: An earlier analysis of approximately 640 of the donors reported 250 to 350 Gb of sequence data and some 100 million unique TCR beta sequences from some 180 million T cells. Roughly 300 gigabases of sequencing data and roughly 81 million unique TCR sequences made up an early release that covered several hundred HLA-typed donors. Of the roughly 400 genotyped donors, 81% were placed in the genetic ancestry cluster associated with self-reported Caucasian donors. The study was designed to test whether signatures of past pathogen exposure could be identified by cataloging public T cell receptors. The T cell repertoires of about 700 subjects were profiled by immunosequencing and related to cytomegalovirus serostatus. In addition to the first cohort of approximately 670 subjects, a separate validation cohort of approximately 130 different subjects was used. To predict cytomegalovirus infection status, the study brought together high-throughput TCR immunosequencing, statistical association of individual TCRs with disease status, and machine learning. To study patterns of TCR occurrence, a later analysis re-analyzed previously published TCR beta repertoires from just over 650 donors and added high-resolution HLA genotyping. In the later analysis, no new phenotypic data were used to find candidate immune exposures; instead, reliance was placed on TCR beta sequences and their occurrence across donors. To decide whether each TCR beta V gene segment behaved as functional or pseudogenic, an earlier analysis of over 500 of the donors relied on high-throughput TCR beta sequencing. Alongside the repertoire data, information on donor age, sex, ethnicity and CMV serostatus was compiled. A later genetic analysis took genome-wide SNP genotypes for about 55% of the roughly 700 donors and used that subset as a discovery cohort. All discovery cohort repertoires had been generated using a single sequencing platform. Both class I and class II loci were covered by HLA typing, at four-digit resolution. Typing coverage differed by locus: A, B, C, DRB1 and DQB1 were typed in roughly 620-630 donors, DQA1 in approximately 520, DPA1 in approximately 600, and DPB1 in around 440. A handful of DR-DQ haplotypes were handled as single units for association and clustering because linkage in the cohort was strong. Among 300 to 500 genotyped donors of the cohort, an average of approximately 240,000 unique TCR beta nucleotide sequences was sequenced per donor, of which about 19% were non-productive.

In regard to this clone: It has no known antigen specificity. Qualities for individual bases were not recorded, and no much larger clone is one base off.

Broad study findings and their caveats: In both the original and validation cohorts, the classifier was reported to diagnose cytomegalovirus status with high specificity and sensitivity. In a later analysis, the rate of TCR association differed among HLA loci, with DRB1 alleles having the most associated TCRs and HLA-C alleles having the fewest. A later analysis found that most CMV-associated TCR beta chains appeared HLA-restricted, with HLA associations seemingly driven largely by CMV exposure. It was suggested by the authors that the approach could potentially be generalized to other disease states and immunological phenotypes. Roughly uniform sequencing depth across donors was assumed in presence/absence analyses, although this assumption may not hold. A total of fewer than 200 TCR beta chains were listed by the study as associated with cytomegalovirus. At a false discovery rate of 0.05, a later analysis linked under 20,000 TCR beta sequences to specific HLA alleles. Because counts were too low, 15 or so rarely observed V segments, including chromosome 9 orphons, were excluded from the earlier analysis of under 650 of the donors. Most TCR sequences were seen in very few donors, while some public TCRs were found in many individuals. A cluster of highly shared sequence variants was judged likely to be a technical artifact of the sequencing pipeline. In this cohort, only TCR beta chains were sequenced, and detectable features were limited by the absence of alpha or paired-chain data. In a later analysis, HLA-associated TCR beta chains showed more clonal expansion and lower generation probabilities than non-associated chains that were equally common. Assigning TCR associations to individual alleles was difficult when HLA alleles, especially DR and DQ, strongly co-occurred. Compared with the roughly 670-donor mean, donors in an Asian-associated ancestry cluster had fewer N-insertions in productive TCRs, according to a later genetic analysis. Because HLA typing was unavailable for some donors at each locus, only the typed subset was used in association tests. V-gene and J-gene trimming of TCR beta chains was associated with a missense DCLRE1C variant in a later genetic analysis, and the association was replicated in an independent cohort. Because the 87-base-pair reads could not distinguish some IMGT-functional V segments, including TRBV6-2 and TRBV6-3, those segments were excluded. Linkage disequilibrium might explain the correlated functional status among segregating V segments, but an unknown experimental factor could not be excluded. In vitro tests confirmed that a few of the cytomegalovirus-associated TCR beta chains recognize cytomegalovirus antigens. A later analysis reported that several top co-occurrence clusters appeared linked to parvovirus B19, influenza, CMV and Epstein-Barr virus. A further reported finding was that TCR beta sequences accurately predicted the HLA-A and HLA-B alleles for most subjects in the first cohort. In an earlier analysis of 587 of the donors, most TCR beta V segments appeared in productive rearrangements about 90% or about 30% of the time, broadly matching IMGT annotations. The only immune exposure information available for the cohort was CMV serostatus.

The CDR3 numbers 14 residues from cysteine through phenylalanine. The CDR3 DNA has 42 bases and is translated from base 1. The V end gives up 0 bases and the J end 4 bases, leaving 3 bases in the junction not matched to a gene. In total, 500 to 700 healthy bone marrow donors made up the cohort. Cohort members were all nominally healthy when sampled, although unrecorded immune exposures were likely present. The donor was CMV seronegative and was included in the group of over 300 seronegative cohort members. A peripheral blood sample was collected from each donor, and TCR beta sequencing was performed on peripheral blood mononuclear cells. The Qiagen DNeasy Blood Extraction Kit was used to extract genomic DNA from the blood cell samples. Libraries were made using the immunoSEQ multiplex PCR assay. A mixture of 60 forward primers for TCR Vbeta segments and 13 reverse primers for TCR Jbeta segments was used in the multiplex PCR. The CDR3 region of rearranged TCR beta genes was amplified from genomic DNA with a multiplex PCR assay. On the Illumina HiSeq System, the amplified TCR beta libraries were sequenced as 87-base-pair reads. In the original analysis: In a later analysis, around 80 million unique TCR beta chains were counted across the approximately 640 repertoires, and roughly 11 million of these chains were shared by at least two donors. Raw reads were error-corrected and collapsed into unique sequences by a nearest-neighbor algorithm in which closely related sequences were merged to remove PCR and sequencing errors. Alignment of CDR3 sequences to IMGT reference sequences was used to assign V, D and J gene segments. For a sequence to be retained, a match of at least six nucleotides was required to both a V gene segment and a J gene segment. Rearrangements were classified as productive when the CDR3 lacked stop codons and remained in frame with V and J, and all other rearrangements were classified as non-productive. Following IMGT convention, CDR3 was defined as the stretch from the second conserved V-encoded cysteine to the conserved J-encoded phenylalanine. The earlier analysis of roughly 590 of the donors excluded any sequence lacking an unambiguous match to a single V gene segment. In an earlier analysis of almost 600 of the donors, a V segment was called functional when productive rearrangements were above 56.7%, and segregating when the standard deviation between donors exceeded 5%. A statistical classification framework was built for diagnosing cytomegalovirus status from the catalog of TCR beta chain sequences. A later analysis assigned V and J genes by comparing TCR nucleotide sequences with IMGT/GENE-DB human TR gene sequences. In a later analysis, CDR3 sequences and most-parsimonious VDJ recombination scenarios were assigned using the TCRdist pipeline. In a later analysis, each TCR beta chain was defined by its CDR3 amino acid sequence together with its V-gene family, and reads lacking a unique V-gene family were excluded. In a later analysis, 450 to 600 highly shared, low-generation-probability nucleotide sequences were removed to address suspected cross-contamination and a sequencing artifact. For each public chain, a later analysis derived a clonal expansion index from normalized ranks of inferred template counts within each repertoire. In a later analysis, generation probabilities were computed using a VDJ recombination model fitted to out-of-frame rearrangements, and the results were checked against IGoR. In a later analysis, TCR-TCR, TCR-HLA and TCR-CMV co-occurrence was scored with hypergeometric tests, and a repertoire-size bias correction was applied to TCR pairs. To estimate false discovery rates, a later analysis permuted the HLA or CMV assignments 20 times. In a later analysis, co-occurring TCRs were grouped with DBSCAN, and TCRdist sequence similarity was added when clustering was performed within HLA-allele-positive subsets. For co-occurrence clustering, repertoires with fewer than 30,000 or more than 120,000 public chains were excluded, along with a handful of repertoires with anomalous nucleotide sharing. The table was pulled from immuneACCESS by TCRdb, which kept in-frame rearrangements only. Such tables lose some clones; where checked, under half of the loss comes from unresolved V genes, and the rest has no known cause. V, J and clone size are those of that table, while D and trimming were read from the DNA. This sample gives roughly 150,000 clones in total; about 82% of them show up just once. The top ten clones comprise roughly 2.3% of the sample.

Sequencing input: PBMCs. This chain is built from TRBV23-1 and TRBJ2-7; the junction holds 7 bases that match TRBD2. TRBV23-1 is assigned to the ORF class and has an uncertain function. The TCR was taken from a male donor in good health and CMV-seronegative. The nucleotide sequence reads as follows: TGCGCCAGCAGTCAATCGAACGGGGGGTACGAGCAGTACTTC. It translates as CASSQSNGGYEQYF.